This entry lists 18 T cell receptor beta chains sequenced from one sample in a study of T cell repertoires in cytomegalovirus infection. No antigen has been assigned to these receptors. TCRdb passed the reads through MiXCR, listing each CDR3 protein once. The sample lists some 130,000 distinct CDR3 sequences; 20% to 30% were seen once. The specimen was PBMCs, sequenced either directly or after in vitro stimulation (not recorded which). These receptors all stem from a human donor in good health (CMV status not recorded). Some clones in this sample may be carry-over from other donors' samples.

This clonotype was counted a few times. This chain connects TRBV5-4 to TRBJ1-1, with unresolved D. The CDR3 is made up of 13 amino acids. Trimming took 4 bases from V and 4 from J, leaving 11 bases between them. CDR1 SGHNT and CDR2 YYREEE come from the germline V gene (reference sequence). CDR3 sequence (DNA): TGTGCCAGCAGCAGCACCGAGGGCACTGAAGCTTTCTTT. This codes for CASSSTEGTEAFF.

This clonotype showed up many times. The CDR3 sequence is CASSRATTNTEAFF. DNA for the CDR3: TGTGCCAGCTCTCGGGCGACGACGAACACTGAAGCTTTCTTT. The chain has TRBV12-3 or TRBV12-4 and TRBJ1-1; D unclear. The CDR3 spans 14 residues. V was shortened by 8 bases and J by 1 base, with 14 bases between the two germline ends.

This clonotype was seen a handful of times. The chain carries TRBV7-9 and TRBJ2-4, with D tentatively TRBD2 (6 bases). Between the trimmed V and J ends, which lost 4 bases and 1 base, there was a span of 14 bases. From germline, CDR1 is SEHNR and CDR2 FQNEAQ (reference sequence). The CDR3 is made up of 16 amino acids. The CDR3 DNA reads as TGTGCCAGCAGCTGGGGACTTTTAGTGGCCAAAAACATTCAGTACTTC. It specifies CASSWGLLVAKNIQYF. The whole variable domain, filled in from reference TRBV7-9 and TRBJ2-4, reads DTGVSQNPRHKITKRGQNVTFRCDPISEHNRLYWYRQTLGQGPEFLTYFQNEAQLEKSRLLSDRFSAERPKGSFSTLEIQRTEQGDSAMYLCASSWGLLVAKNIQYFGAGTRLSVL.

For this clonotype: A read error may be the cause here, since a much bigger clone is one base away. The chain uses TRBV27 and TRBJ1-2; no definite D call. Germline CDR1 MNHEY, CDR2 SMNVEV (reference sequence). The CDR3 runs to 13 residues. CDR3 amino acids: CAGSLSREYGYTF. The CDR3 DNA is TGTGCCGGCAGTTTATCCCGGGAGTATGGCTACACCTTC.

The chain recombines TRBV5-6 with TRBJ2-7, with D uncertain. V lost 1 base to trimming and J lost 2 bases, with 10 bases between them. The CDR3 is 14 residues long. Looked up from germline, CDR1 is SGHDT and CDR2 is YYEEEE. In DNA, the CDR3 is TGTGCCAGCAGCTTGAGTCTAGAAGCCTACGAGCAGTACTTC. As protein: CASSLSLEAYEQYF.

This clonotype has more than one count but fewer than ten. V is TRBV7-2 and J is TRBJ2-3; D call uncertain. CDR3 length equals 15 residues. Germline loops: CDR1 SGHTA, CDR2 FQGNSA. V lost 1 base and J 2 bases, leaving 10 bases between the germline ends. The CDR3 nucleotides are TGTGCCAGCAGCTTAGAGGGCAGCATCACAGATACGCAGTATTTT. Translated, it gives CASSLEGSITDTQYF.

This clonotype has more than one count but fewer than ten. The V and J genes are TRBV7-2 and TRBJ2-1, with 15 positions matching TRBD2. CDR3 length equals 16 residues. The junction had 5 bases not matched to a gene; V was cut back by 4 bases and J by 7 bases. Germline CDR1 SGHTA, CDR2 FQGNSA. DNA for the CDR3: TGTGCCAGCAGCTCGGCCGGGACTAGCGGGAGGAATGAGCAGTTCTTC. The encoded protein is CASSSAGTSGRNEQFF.

This CDR3 is CASSSIGGEKLFF. The DNA for the CDR3 is TGTGCCAGCAGCTCTATCGGGGGCGAAAAACTGTTTTTT. The genes are TRBV7-2 and TRBJ1-4; D may be TRBD1 (6 bases). In germline, CDR1 is SGHTA, CDR2 FQGNSA. V was pared by 4 bases and J by 8 bases, with 11 bases between. The CDR3 loop spans 13 amino acids. Full variable domain (outside the CDR3, taken from reference TRBV7-2 and TRBJ1-4): GAGVSQSPSNKVTEKGKDVELRCDPISGHTALYWYRQSLGQGLEFLIYFQGNSAPDKSGLPSDRFSAERTGGSVSTLTIQRTQQEDSAVYLCASSSIGGEKLFFGSGTQLSVL.

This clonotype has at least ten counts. The CDR3 sequence: CASSSSGGREDTF. As DNA, the CDR3 is TGTGCCAGCAGCTCGTCCGGGGGCCGGGAGGACACCTTC. This chain uses TRBV5-5 with TRBJ1-2; D may be TRBD1 (6 bases). Germline lookup yields CDR1 SGHKS and CDR2 YYEKEE (reference sequence). The CDR3 extends over 13 amino acids. Trimming removed 3 bases from V and 12 bases from J, with 18 bases in between.

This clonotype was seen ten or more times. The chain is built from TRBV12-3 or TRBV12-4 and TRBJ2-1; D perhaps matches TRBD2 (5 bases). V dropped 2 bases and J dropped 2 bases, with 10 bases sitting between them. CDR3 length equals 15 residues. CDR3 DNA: TGTGCCAGCAGTTTAACGGGAAACCCCTACAATGAGCAGTTCTTC. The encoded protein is CASSLTGNPYNEQFF.

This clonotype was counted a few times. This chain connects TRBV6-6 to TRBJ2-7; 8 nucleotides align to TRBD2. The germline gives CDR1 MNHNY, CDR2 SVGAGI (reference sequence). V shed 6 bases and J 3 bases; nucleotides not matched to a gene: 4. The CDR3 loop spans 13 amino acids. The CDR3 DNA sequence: TGTGCCAGCAGGCGGGAGGCCCTCTACGAGCAGTACTTC. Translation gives CASRREALYEQYF.

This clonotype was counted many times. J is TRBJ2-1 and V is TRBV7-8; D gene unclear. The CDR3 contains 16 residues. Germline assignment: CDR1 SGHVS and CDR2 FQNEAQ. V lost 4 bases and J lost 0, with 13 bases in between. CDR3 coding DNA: TGTGCCAGCAGCTATCGGCGGACCCGCTCCTACAATGAGCAGTTCTTC. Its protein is CASSYRRTRSYNEQFF.

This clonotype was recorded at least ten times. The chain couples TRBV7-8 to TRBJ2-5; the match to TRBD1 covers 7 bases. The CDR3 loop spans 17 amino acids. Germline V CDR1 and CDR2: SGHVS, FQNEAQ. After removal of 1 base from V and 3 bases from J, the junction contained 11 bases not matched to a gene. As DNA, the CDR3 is TGTGCCAGCAGCTTAGAAGGGGAGACAGGGCTGGAAGAGACCCAGTACTTC. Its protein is CASSLEGETGLEETQYF.

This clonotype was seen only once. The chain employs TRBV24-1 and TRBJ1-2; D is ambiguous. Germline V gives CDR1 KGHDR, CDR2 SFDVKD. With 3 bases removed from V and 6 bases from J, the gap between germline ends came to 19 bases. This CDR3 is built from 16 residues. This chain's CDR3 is CATSDPRPGPTDGYTF. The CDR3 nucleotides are TGTGCCACCAGTGATCCAAGACCGGGTCCCACGGATGGCTACACCTTC.

The CDR3 is CASSYDGFTEAFF. The CDR3 DNA reads as TGTGCCAGCAGTTACGACGGTTTCACTGAAGCTTTCTTT. The chain recombines TRBV6-2 or TRBV6-3 with TRBJ1-1; no reliable D call. Germline V gene lookup returns CDR1 MNHEY and CDR2 SVGEGT. V lost 2 bases to trimming and J lost 4 bases, with 8 bases between them. The CDR3 is 13 amino acids.

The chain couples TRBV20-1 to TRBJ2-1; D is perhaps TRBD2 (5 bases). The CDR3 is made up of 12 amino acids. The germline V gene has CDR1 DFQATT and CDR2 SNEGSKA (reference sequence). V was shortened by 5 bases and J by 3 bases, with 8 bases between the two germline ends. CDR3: CSALGIYNEQFF. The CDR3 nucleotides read TGCAGTGCTCTCGGGATCTACAATGAGCAGTTCTTC.

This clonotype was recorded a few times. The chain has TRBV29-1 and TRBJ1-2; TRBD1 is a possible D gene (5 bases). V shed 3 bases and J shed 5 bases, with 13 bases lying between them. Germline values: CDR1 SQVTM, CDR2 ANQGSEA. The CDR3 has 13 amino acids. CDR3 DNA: TGCAGCGTTGACTTAGACAGCTCATATGGCTACACCTTC. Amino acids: CSVDLDSSYGYTF.

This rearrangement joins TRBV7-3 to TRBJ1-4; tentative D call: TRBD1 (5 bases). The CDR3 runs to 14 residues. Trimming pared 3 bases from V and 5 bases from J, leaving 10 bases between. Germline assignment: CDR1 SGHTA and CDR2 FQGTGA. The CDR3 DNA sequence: TGTGCCAGCAGCTTGGGGGACCCAAATGAAAAACTGTTTTTT. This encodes CASSLGDPNEKLFF. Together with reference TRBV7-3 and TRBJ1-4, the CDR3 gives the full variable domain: GAGVSQTPSNKVTEKGKYVELRCDPISGHTALYWYRQSLGQGPEFLIYFQGTGAADDSGLPNDRFFAVRPEGSVSTLKIQRTERGDSAVYLCASSLGDPNEKLFFGSGTQLSVL.